This TCR beta chain was identified during a study of cytomegalovirus exposure and HLA in healthy donors (dated by TCRdb to about 2017). Describing the broader study: In an earlier analysis of 587 of the donors, about 270 Gb of sequence data and approximately 100 million unique TCR beta sequences from about 180 million T cells were reported. An early release covering 550 to 700 HLA-typed donors comprised roughly 300 gigabases of sequencing data and around 80 million unique TCR sequences. Among the approximately 400 genotyped donors, approximately 82% belonged to the genetic ancestry cluster associated with self-reported Caucasian donors. The study aimed to test whether signatures of past pathogen exposure could be identified by cataloging public T cell receptors. The study profiled the T cell repertoires of 666 subjects by immunosequencing and related them to cytomegalovirus serostatus. Besides the first cohort of some 670 subjects, a separate validation cohort made up of roughly 120 different subjects was used. To predict cytomegalovirus infection status, the study combined high-throughput TCR immunosequencing, statistical association of individual TCRs with disease status, and machine learning. In a later analysis, previously published TCR beta repertoires from several hundred donors were re-analyzed and high-resolution HLA genotyping was added so that TCR occurrence patterns could be studied. Rather than drawing on any new phenotypic data, the later analysis identified candidate immune exposures from TCR beta sequences and the way those sequences occurred across donors. To decide whether each TCR beta V gene segment behaved as functional or pseudogenic, an earlier analysis of some 580 of the donors relied on high-throughput TCR beta sequencing. Alongside the repertoire data, information on donor age, sex, ethnicity and CMV serostatus was compiled. Genome-wide SNP genotypes for about 65% of the 666 donors were used in a later genetic analysis, which treated that subset as a discovery cohort. Every discovery cohort repertoire had been produced on one sequencing platform. HLA typing included class I and class II loci at four-digit resolution. The number of typed donors differed by locus: roughly 629-630 for A, B, C, DRB1 and DQB1; some 500 for DQA1; roughly 600 for DPA1; and 400 to 480 for DPB1. Four or five DR-DQ haplotypes were handled as single units for association and clustering because linkage in the cohort was strong. On average, roughly 250,000 unique TCR beta nucleotide sequences were sequenced per donor among some 430 genotyped donors of the cohort, with roughly a sixth of those sequences being non-productive. Results and caveats for the whole study, not just this receptor: In a later analysis, 15,000 to 20,000 TCR beta sequences were associated with specific HLA alleles at a false discovery rate of 0.05. Linkage disequilibrium might explain the correlated functional status among segregating V segments, but an unknown experimental factor could not be excluded. The presence/absence analyses assumed that sequencing depth was roughly uniform across donors, and that assumption may not be true. In an earlier analysis of fewer than 700 of the donors, most TCR beta V segments appeared in productive rearrangements about 87% or about 30% of the time, broadly matching IMGT annotations. A later genetic analysis associated a missense DCLRE1C variant with V-gene and J-gene trimming of TCR beta chains, and an independent cohort replicated the association. When HLA alleles, especially DR and DQ, strongly co-occurred, TCR associations were difficult to assign to individual alleles. Some IMGT-functional V segments, including TRBV6-2 and TRBV6-3, could not be distinguished by the 87-base-pair reads and were therefore excluded. In a later analysis, the rate of TCR association differed among HLA loci, with DRB1 alleles having the most associated TCRs and HLA-C alleles having the fewest. HLA typing was unavailable for some donors at each locus, so association tests used only the typed subset. The study listed 150 to 200 TCR beta chains as associated with cytomegalovirus. A further reported finding was that TCR beta sequences accurately predicted the HLA-A and HLA-B alleles for most subjects in the first cohort. The classifier was reported to diagnose cytomegalovirus status with high specificity and sensitivity in both the original and validation cohorts. A later analysis reported that several top co-occurrence clusters appeared linked to parvovirus B19, influenza, CMV and Epstein-Barr virus. It was suggested by the authors that the approach could potentially be generalized to other disease states and immunological phenotypes. CMV serostatus was the only immune exposure information available for the cohort. In this cohort, only TCR beta chains were sequenced, and detectable features were limited by the absence of alpha or paired-chain data. Most TCR sequences were seen in very few donors, while some public TCRs were found in many individuals. In a later analysis, HLA-associated TCR beta chains were found to be more clonally expanded and to have lower generation probabilities than equally common non-associated chains. About 17 rarely observed V segments, including chromosome 9 orphons, were excluded from the earlier analysis of about 500 of the donors because counts were too low. Most CMV-associated TCR beta chains appeared to be HLA-restricted in a later analysis, and the HLA associations seemed to be driven largely by CMV exposure. According to a later genetic analysis, donors in an Asian-associated ancestry cluster had fewer N-insertions in productive TCRs than the approximately 670-donor mean. A few of the identified cytomegalovirus-associated TCR beta chains were confirmed in vitro to be specific for cytomegalovirus antigens. A cluster of highly shared sequence variants was judged likely to be a technical artifact of the sequencing pipeline.

Taken from cysteine to phenylalanine, the CDR3 has 15 residues. The sequence is cut down to CDR3 DNA, 45 bases in frame from base 1. The germline V gene provides CDR1 SGHRS and CDR2 YFSETQ. V and J are truncated by 2 bases and 0 bases respectively, leaving an intervening sequence of 9 bases. As to this clone: Its antigen is unknown. Within one base of it there is no much larger clone, and no base qualities were kept.

In total, more than 500 healthy bone marrow donors made up the cohort. All cohort members were sampled while nominally healthy, although unrecorded immune exposures were likely present. The donor was CMV seronegative and was included in the group of 352 seronegative cohort members. Each donor provided a peripheral blood sample, and peripheral blood mononuclear cells were used for TCR beta sequencing. Genomic DNA extraction from the blood cell samples was performed with the Qiagen DNeasy Blood Extraction Kit. The library was produced with the immunoSEQ multiplex PCR assay. For the multiplex PCR, a mixture combining 60 forward primers for TCR Vbeta segments and 13 reverse primers for TCR Jbeta segments was used. The CDR3 region of rearranged TCR beta genes was amplified from genomic DNA with a multiplex PCR assay. The amplified TCR beta libraries were sequenced on the Illumina HiSeq System as 87-base-pair reads. On the study's bioinformatics: In a later analysis, 70 million to 95 million unique TCR beta chains were counted across the 500 to 850 repertoires, and about 9.9 million of these chains were shared by at least two donors. A nearest-neighbor algorithm error-corrected the raw reads and collapsed the reads into unique sequences, merging closely related sequences to remove PCR and sequencing errors. Alignment of CDR3 sequences to IMGT reference sequences was used to assign V, D and J gene segments. For a sequence to be retained, at least a six-nucleotide match to both a V gene segment and a J gene segment was required. Rearrangements were classified as productive when the CDR3 lacked stop codons and remained in frame with V and J, and all other rearrangements were classified as non-productive. Following IMGT convention, CDR3 was defined as the stretch from the second conserved V-encoded cysteine to the conserved J-encoded phenylalanine. The earlier analysis of about 640 of the donors excluded any sequence lacking an unambiguous match to a single V gene segment. In an earlier analysis of approximately 610 of the donors, V segments were called functional above 56.7% productive rearrangements and were called segregating when the between-donor standard deviation exceeded 5%. A statistical classification framework was built to diagnose cytomegalovirus status from the catalog of TCR beta chain sequences. V and J gene assignment, in a later analysis, came from comparing TCR nucleotide sequences with IMGT/GENE-DB human TR gene sequences. Using the TCRdist pipeline, a later analysis assigned CDR3 sequences along with most-parsimonious VDJ recombination scenarios. In a later analysis, each TCR beta chain was defined by its CDR3 amino acid sequence together with its V-gene family, and reads lacking a unique V-gene family were excluded. As a way to deal with suspected cross-contamination and a sequencing artifact, a later analysis dropped approximately 570 nucleotide sequences that were highly shared and had low generation probability. For each public chain, a later analysis derived a clonal expansion index from normalized ranks of inferred template counts within each repertoire. Generation probabilities in a later analysis came from a VDJ recombination model fitted to out-of-frame rearrangements, and those results were checked against IGoR. A later analysis scored TCR-TCR, TCR-HLA and TCR-CMV co-occurrence with hypergeometric tests, applying a repertoire-size bias correction to TCR pairs. In a later analysis, false discovery rates were estimated by permuting HLA or CMV assignments 20 times. In a later analysis, co-occurring TCRs were grouped using DBSCAN, with TCRdist sequence similarity added in when clustering inside HLA-allele-positive subsets. Co-occurrence clustering excluded repertoires with fewer than 30,000 or more than 120,000 public chains, plus five with anomalous nucleotide sharing. TCRdb holds this immuneACCESS table with in-frame rearrangements only. Some clones are missing; in checked studies, unresolved V genes explain under half, and the rest has no known cause. That table is the source of V, J and clone size, and D and trimming were worked out from the DNA. This sample comprises roughly 250,000 clones, under 90% of them detected only once. The leading ten clones occupy over 0.3% of the sample.

Material for sequencing was PBMCs. This clonotype was sampled from a girl aged 2 to 9 in good health and CMV-seronegative. This sequence uses TRBV5-1 and TRBJ2-1, with a weak D call of TRBD2 (6 bases match). DNA sequence: TGCGCCAGCAGCTTCATCGGGAGCTCCTACAATGAGCAGTTCTTC. This translates into CASSFIGSSYNEQFF.